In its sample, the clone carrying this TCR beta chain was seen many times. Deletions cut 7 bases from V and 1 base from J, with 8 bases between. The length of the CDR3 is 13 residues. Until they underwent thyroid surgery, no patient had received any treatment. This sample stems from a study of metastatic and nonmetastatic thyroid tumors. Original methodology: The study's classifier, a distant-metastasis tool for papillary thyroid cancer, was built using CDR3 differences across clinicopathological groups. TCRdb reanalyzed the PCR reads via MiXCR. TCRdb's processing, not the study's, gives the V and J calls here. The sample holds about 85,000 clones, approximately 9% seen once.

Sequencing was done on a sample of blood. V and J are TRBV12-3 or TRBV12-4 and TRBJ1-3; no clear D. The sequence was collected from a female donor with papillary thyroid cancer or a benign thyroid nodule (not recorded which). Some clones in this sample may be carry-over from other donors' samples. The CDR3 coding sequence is TGTGCCAGCAAGGTTGTTTCTGGAAACACCATATATTTT. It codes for CASKVVSGNTIYF.